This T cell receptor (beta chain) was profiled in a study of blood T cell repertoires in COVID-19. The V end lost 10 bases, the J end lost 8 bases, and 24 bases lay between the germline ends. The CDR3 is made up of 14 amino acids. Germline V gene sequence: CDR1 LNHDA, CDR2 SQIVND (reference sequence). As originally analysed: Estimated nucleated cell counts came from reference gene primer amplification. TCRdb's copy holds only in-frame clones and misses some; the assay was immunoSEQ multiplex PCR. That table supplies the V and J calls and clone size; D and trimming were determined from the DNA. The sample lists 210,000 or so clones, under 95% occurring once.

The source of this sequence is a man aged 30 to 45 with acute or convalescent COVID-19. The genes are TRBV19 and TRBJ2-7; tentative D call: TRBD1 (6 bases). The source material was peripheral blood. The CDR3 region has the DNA TGTGCCACCCAAGAGGCGCAGGGGCGAGGCAAGCAGTACTTC. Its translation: CATQEAQGRGKQYF.